A single sample is the source of the 22 T cell receptor beta chains below, sequenced in a study of T cell responses to AZD1222 COVID-19 vaccine. TCRdb keeps only in-frame clones here, not all; method: immunoSEQ multiplex PCR. The sample gives 95,000 to 100,000 clones, about 90% of which show up once; 10% is in the top ten. Sequences were derived from peripheral blood, sampled 28 days after the second AZD1222 dose. The receptors here all came from an adult who received the AZD1222 COVID-19 vaccine.

The V call is TRBV27, the J call TRBJ2-7, with a weak D call TRBD1 (6 bases). V lost 10 bases to trimming and J lost 2 bases, with 18 bases between them. The germline CDR1 and CDR2 sequences are MNHEY and SMNVEV (reference sequence). The CDR3 covers 14 residues. This CDR3 is CATRRTGTTYEQYF. The CDR3 DNA is TGTGCCACCCGTCGTACAGGGACGACCTACGAGCAGTACTTC.

There are a few counts of this clone. This chain joins TRBV3-1 (or the pseudogene TRBV3-2) and TRBJ2-1, with 15 bases fitting TRBD2. This CDR3 comprises 14 residues. From germline, CDR1 is LGHDT and CDR2 YNNKEL (reference sequence). Trimming at V came to 9 bases and at J to 8 bases, leaving 5 bases not matched to a gene. The CDR3, as DNA: TGTGCCAGTCGGACTAGCGGGAGGGGCGATGAGCAGTTCTTC. Translated: CASRTSGRGDEQFF.

This chain uses TRBV27 with TRBJ1-6; tentative D call: TRBD1 (5 bases). Between the trimmed V and J ends, which lost 5 bases and 0 bases, there was a span of 20 bases. Germline values: CDR1 MNHEY, CDR2 SMNVEV (reference sequence). This CDR3 region has 19 residues. In DNA form, the CDR3 reads TGTGCCAGCAGTCCCCTACGGGACTCGGAGGTCTCCTATAATTCACCCCTCCACTTT. Its protein product is CASSPLRDSEVSYNSPLHF.

Concerning this clone itself: One junction end does not reproduce the germline sequence, and a read error may be involved. This sequence joins TRBV13 and TRBJ1-1; D might be TRBD1 (6 bases). Germline V lookup: CDR1 PRHDT, CDR2 FYEKMQ (reference sequence). This CDR3 spans 12 amino acids. CDR3 protein: CASSLATTGAVF. Here the CDR3 DNA reads TGTGCCAGCAGCTTAGCCACGACGGGGGCCGTCTTT.

The chain has TRBV5-1 and TRBJ2-7; the D is unclear. Trimming cost V 0 bases and J 1 base, with 8 bases left between them. The CDR3 length is 14 residues. Germline CDR1 reads SGHRS; CDR2 reads YFSETQ. CDR3 nucleotides: TGCGCCAGCAGCTTGGTTCCGGAGTCCTACGAGCAGTACTTC. As protein: CASSLVPESYEQYF.

CDR3 in DNA: TGTGCCTGGAGTGTAACCGGGGGGCGGCAGGACTACACCTTC. This sequence encodes CAWSVTGGRQDYTF. The genes are TRBV30 and TRBJ1-2; possibly TRBD1 for D (6 bases). The V gene lost 0 bases and the J gene lost 10 bases, with 18 bases spanning the gap. The germline CDR1 and CDR2 sequences are GTSNPN and SVGIG (reference sequence). The CDR3 runs to 14 residues.

V usage is TRBV18 and J usage is TRBJ2-1; 10 bases are shared with TRBD1. Germline CDR1 KGHSH, CDR2 LQKENI. V was clipped by 2 bases and J by 6 bases; unmatched bases: 4. The CDR3 spans 15 residues. Here the CDR3 reads CASSPADRGLNEQFF. CDR3 nucleotides: TGTGCCAGCTCACCAGCCGACAGGGGGCTCAATGAGCAGTTCTTC.

The chain combines TRBV3-1 (or the pseudogene TRBV3-2) with TRBJ2-7; 7 bases are a match to TRBD1. CDR3 length equals 15 residues. Germline values: CDR1 LGHDT, CDR2 YNNKEL (reference sequence). The ends lost 7 bases at V and 3 bases at J; junction bases unmatched: 12. CDR3 loop: CASTTDVRGFYEQYF. CDR3 in DNA: TGTGCCAGCACCACGGACGTCAGGGGGTTCTACGAGCAGTACTTC.

The chain is built from TRBV28 and TRBJ2-7; 10 bases fit TRBD1. Trimming took 5 bases from V and 4 from J; bases not matched to a gene: 8. CDR1 is MDHEN, CDR2 SYDVKM, per germline. CDR3 size: 15 residues. In nucleotides, the CDR3 is TGTGCCAGCAGTGTTGTGGGACAGGGGTGGTACGAGCAGTACTTC. It specifies CASSVVGQGWYEQYF.

This CDR3 reads CASSLVPGQGESGGYTF. Written as DNA, the CDR3 is TGCGCCAGCAGCTTGGTGCCGGGACAGGGGGAAAGCGGCGGCTACACCTTC. J is TRBJ1-2 and V is TRBV5-1; 11 bases align to TRBD1. Germline V gene sequence: CDR1 SGHRS, CDR2 YFSETQ. The CDR3 is 17 residues long. The junction had 12 bases not matched to a gene; V was cut back by 0 bases and J by 8 bases.

The chain is built from TRBV19 and TRBJ1-1, with D uncertain. The CDR3 sequence is 13 residues long. The V end was cut by 4 bases, the J end by 2 bases, with 8 bases between. CDR1 is LNHDA and CDR2 is SQIVND in the germline V gene (reference sequence). The CDR3 DNA reads as TGTGCCAGTAGTACCTCCCTTAACACTGAAGCTTTCTTT. Its protein product is CASSTSLNTEAFF.

The chain links TRBV3-1 (or the pseudogene TRBV3-2) to TRBJ1-6; unclear D gene. This CDR3 has 19 amino acids. V lost 0 bases, J lost 3 bases, and 18 bases lay in between. The germline V gene encodes CDR1 LGHDT and CDR2 YNNKEL (reference sequence). The CDR3 region has the DNA TGTGCCAGCAGCCAAGACCCCCGTCTCGGGAGATACTATAATTCACCCCTCCACTTT. The encoded protein is CASSQDPRLGRYYNSPLHF.

The J gene is TRBJ1-3, the V gene TRBV19; 7 positions agree with TRBD1. The CDR3 length is 16 residues. Germline V lookup: CDR1 LNHDA, CDR2 SQIVND (reference sequence). The V segment lost 4 bases and the J segment 0 bases; nucleotides outside the gene matches: 6. The CDR3 region is CASSTRGAISGNTIYF. The CDR3 DNA reads as TGTGCCAGTAGTACCAGGGGGGCTATCTCTGGAAACACCATATATTTT.

This clone has just one count. The V gene is TRBV28, the J gene TRBJ2-5; 7 nucleotides align to TRBD1. V lost 2 bases, J lost 5 bases, and 8 bases stayed unmatched. The CDR3 has 15 amino acids. Germline V CDR1 and CDR2: MDHEN, SYDVKM. Written as DNA, the CDR3 is TGTGCCAGCAGTTTAGACAGGGAAAGCCTCGAGACCCAGTACTTC. Translated: CASSLDRESLETQYF. The full variable domain, in which reference TRBV28 and TRBJ2-5 provide the parts outside the CDR3, is DVKVTQSSRYLVKRTGEKVFLECVQDMDHENMFWYRQDPGLGLRLIYFSYDVKMKEKGDIPEGYSVSREKKERFSLILESASTNQTSMYLCASSLDRESLETQYFGPGTRLLVL.

The CDR3, as DNA: TGCGCCAGCAGCCAAGATGGGGCAGGGGTCATCTCCTATAATTCACCCCTCCACTTT. Translation: CASSQDGAGVISYNSPLHF. V and J are TRBV4-1 and TRBJ1-6, with TRBD1 as a possible D gene (6 bases). There are 19 residues in the CDR3. Looked up from germline, CDR1 is MGHRA and CDR2 is YSYEKL. The germline V and J ends were trimmed by 0 bases and 0 bases, with 15 bases remaining between them.

J is TRBJ2-1 and V is TRBV5-1, with D perhaps matching TRBD2 (7 bases). Germline V gene data show CDR1 as SGHRS and CDR2 as YFSETQ. This CDR3 spans 17 amino acids. The ends were cut back, 5 bases at V and 1 base at J, with 19 bases in the middle. In nucleotides, the CDR3 is TGCGCCAGCAGACGAGGGGGAGCGGGATCTTCCTACAATGAGCAGTTCTTC. Its translation is CASRRGGAGSSYNEQFF.

The V call is TRBV7-8, the J call TRBJ1-5, with TRBD1 identical over 12 bases. Germline lookup yields CDR1 SGHVS and CDR2 FQNEAQ. The CDR3 runs to 17 residues. With 5 bases clipped from V and 6 bases from J, the junction kept 11 bases outside the gene matches. CDR3 sequence (DNA): TGTGCCAGCAGCGAAACGGGACAGGGGGCTTATCGTCAGCCCCAGCATTTT. The encoded protein is CASSETGQGAYRQPQHF. The full variable domain, completed using reference TRBV7-8 and TRBJ1-5, is GAGVSQSPRYKVAKRGQDVALRCDPISGHVSLFWYQQALGQGPEFLTYFQNEAQLDKSGLPSDRFFAERPEGSVSTLKIQRTQQEDSAVYLCASSETGQGAYRQPQHFGDGTRLSIL.

This clone was picked up one time. V usage is TRBV7-2 and J usage is TRBJ2-1, with D perhaps TRBD1 or TRBD2 (5 bases each). CDR3 length: 14 amino acids. The V end lost 7 bases, the J end lost 6 bases, and 16 bases lay between the germline ends. Germline V gene data show CDR1 as SGHTA and CDR2 as FQGNSA. CDR3 DNA sequence: TGTGCCAGCATGAGGGGATCGGTGACCAATGAGCAGTTCTTC. It encodes CASMRGSVTNEQFF. The complete variable domain, with remaining parts taken from reference TRBV7-2 and TRBJ2-1, reads GAGVSQSPSNKVTEKGKDVELRCDPISGHTALYWYRQSLGQGLEFLIYFQGNSAPDKSGLPSDRFSAERTGGSVSTLTIQRTQQEDSAVYLCASMRGSVTNEQFFGPGTRLTVL.

V usage is TRBV5-4 and J usage is TRBJ1-2; D remains unclear. The CDR3 loop spans 16 amino acids. V lost 6 bases and J 0 bases, leaving 18 bases between the germline ends. Germline values: CDR1 SGHNT, CDR2 YYREEE (reference sequence). The CDR3 loop is CASTDFRPPTNYGYTF. DNA of the CDR3: TGTGCCAGCACCGACTTTCGACCGCCTACTAACTATGGCTACACCTTC.

The V call is TRBV6-1, the J call TRBJ2-7; D gene ambiguous. The CDR3 covers 15 residues. Between the trimmed V and J ends, which lost 5 bases and 0 bases, there was a span of 14 bases. Germline CDR1 MNHNS, CDR2 SASEGT. The CDR3 loop reads CASSHDLRASYEQYF. The DNA for the CDR3 is TGTGCCAGCAGTCACGACCTCCGGGCCTCCTACGAGCAGTACTTC.

This clone was found a few times. The chain carries TRBV5-1 and TRBJ1-4, with 9 positions matching TRBD1. Germline V gene sequence: CDR1 SGHRS, CDR2 YFSETQ. The CDR3 has 15 amino acids. J lost 8 bases, V lost 3 bases, and 8 bases had no gene match. CDR3 nucleotide sequence: TGCGCCAGCAGCTACCGGGACAGGGATCGGGAAAAACTGTTTTTT. The encoded protein is CASSYRDRDREKLFF.

This chain connects TRBV7-8 to TRBJ1-2; D is uncertain. The CDR3 runs to 16 residues. Germline assignment: CDR1 SGHVS and CDR2 FQNEAQ. Trimming pared 1 base from V and 0 bases from J, leaving 12 bases between. The CDR3 nucleotides read TGTGCCAGCAGCTTAGGGGGTGTGAGGGCTAACTATGGCTACACCTTC. It specifies CASSLGGVRANYGYTF.